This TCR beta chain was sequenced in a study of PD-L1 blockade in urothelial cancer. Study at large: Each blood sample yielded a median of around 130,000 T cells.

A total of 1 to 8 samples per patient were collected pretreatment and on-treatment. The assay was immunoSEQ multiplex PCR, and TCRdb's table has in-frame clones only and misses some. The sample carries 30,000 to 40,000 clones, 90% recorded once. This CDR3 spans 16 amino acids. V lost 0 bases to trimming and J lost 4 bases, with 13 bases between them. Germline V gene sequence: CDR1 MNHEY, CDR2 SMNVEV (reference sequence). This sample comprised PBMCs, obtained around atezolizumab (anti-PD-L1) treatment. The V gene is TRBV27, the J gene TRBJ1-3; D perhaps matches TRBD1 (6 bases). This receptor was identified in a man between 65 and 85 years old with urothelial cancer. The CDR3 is CASSLSPPGQGNTIYF. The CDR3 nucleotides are TGTGCCAGCAGTTTATCGCCCCCCGGACAGGGAAACACCATATATTTT.